This T cell receptor beta chain was observed in a study of T cell responses to AZD1222 COVID-19 vaccine. Study-level results: Sampling captured repertoires only after the peak T cell response. Increased Spike-specific TCR breadth and depth were observed after two AZD1222 doses. Spike-spanning, vaccine-associated CD4 TCRs were dominant at 160-218 and 743-854. The donor cohort was predominantly white British with a female majority, and clonal diversity may have been underestimated.

Measured with immunoSEQ multiplex PCR; TCRdb has only the in-frame clones, and not every one. The sample includes 110,000 or so clones, around nine tenths of them seen just once. On this clone: The target antigen is unknown. One end of the junction does not line up with germline, which may come from a read error.

Sample: peripheral blood, taken on day 0 of AZD1222 vaccination. This clonotype was sampled from an adult in good health.

CDR3 nucleotides: TGTGCCAGTAGTCTAGAGACAGGGATAAAAAACATTCAGTACTTC. The encoded protein is CASSLETGIKNIQYF. The J gene is TRBJ2-4, the V gene TRBV19; 7 positions agree with TRBD1. Per germline, CDR1 LNHDA and CDR2 SQIVND (reference sequence). This CDR3 has 15 amino acids.